This passage covers 20 T cell receptor beta chains from one sample sequenced in a study of beta chain features in type 1 diabetes. Notes on the study in general: A moderate, significant TCRB CDR3 shortening appeared in type 1 diabetes across four CD4+ subsets.

For these receptors, no antigen is known. The sequenced template was cDNA made from the entire isolated RNA. Only in-frame clones appear in the TCRdb table, and some are missing; sequencing was by immunoSEQ multiplex PCR. The sample carries a few hundred thousand clones, over 14% recorded once. Sequencing input: naive CD4+ T cells from blood. Receptors were obtained from a man aged 18 to 30 with type 1 diabetes.

Points on this clone: The sample has other DNA sequences that encode this CDR3 too. V gene TRBV5-1 combines with J gene TRBJ1-3, with D hard to call. The ends were cut back, 0 bases at V and 0 bases at J, with 4 bases in the middle. The germline CDR1 and CDR2 sequences are SGHRS and YFSETQ. This CDR3 is 14 amino acids long. The CDR3 here is CASSLASSGNTIYF. The CDR3, as DNA: TGCGCCAGCAGCTTGGCGAGCTCTGGAAACACCATATATTTT.

This clone was picked up a small number of times. The chain links TRBV4-3 to TRBJ2-7; D is uncertain. The V end lost 5 bases, the J end lost 4 bases, and 12 bases lay between the germline ends. CDR1 is LGHNA, CDR2 YSLEER, per germline. The CDR3 totals 13 residues. The CDR3 protein is CASSFDTAYEQYF. The CDR3 bases are TGCGCCAGCAGCTTCGACACAGCATACGAGCAGTACTTC.

CDR3 bases: TGTGCCAGCAGCGGCGGGCCCGAGCAGTACTTC. Its translation: CASSGGPEQYF. The chain couples TRBV11-2 to TRBJ2-7; perhaps TRBD2 as D (5 bases). The germline V and J ends were trimmed by 5 bases and 6 bases, with 8 bases remaining between them. Germline V gene sequence: CDR1 SGHAT, CDR2 FQNNGV. This CDR3 region has 11 residues.

Turning to this clone: Other DNA sequences in the same sample also yield this CDR3. The gene calls are TRBV7-2 and TRBJ2-1, with D possibly TRBD2 on 6 matching bases. CDR3 length: 15 amino acids. The germline V gene has CDR1 SGHTA and CDR2 FQGNSA. V lost 3 bases to trimming and J lost 0 bases, with 9 bases between them. CDR3 region: CASSLGGGSYNEQFF. The CDR3 DNA is TGTGCCAGCAGCTTGGGGGGAGGCTCCTACAATGAGCAGTTCTTC.

This clone was found a few times. The chain joins TRBV5-4 to TRBJ2-5; 8 bases map to TRBD1. Germline V CDR1 and CDR2: SGHNT, YYREEE (reference sequence). This CDR3 spans 14 amino acids. After removal of 5 bases from V and 2 bases from J, the junction contained 5 bases not matched to a gene. This CDR3 reads CASRGDRGQETQYF. CDR3 nucleotide sequence: TGTGCCAGCAGGGGAGACAGGGGACAAGAGACCCAGTACTTC. The complete variable domain, with remaining parts taken from reference TRBV5-4 and TRBJ2-5, reads ETGVTQSPTHLIKTRGQQVTLRCSSQSGHNTVSWYQQALGQGPQFIFQYYREEENGRGNFPPRFSGLQFPNYSSELNVNALELDDSALYLCASRGDRGQETQYFGPGTRLLVL.

This clone was counted between two and nine times. The DNA of the CDR3 is TGTGCCAGCAGGCTTTTCGCTTCCCGGGAGGGCCCCACCAATGAGCAGTTCTTC. It codes for CASRLFASREGPTNEQFF. V gene TRBV28 combines with J gene TRBJ2-1; 8 bases line up with TRBD2. CDR1 and CDR2 from the germline V gene are MDHEN and SYDVKM. This CDR3 has 18 residues. J lost 6 bases, V lost 6 bases, and 19 bases had no gene match. Looking up the rest from reference TRBV28 and TRBJ2-1 gives the full variable domain: DVKVTQSSRYLVKRTGEKVFLECVQDMDHENMFWYRQDPGLGLRLIYFSYDVKMKEKGDIPEGYSVSREKKERFSLILESASTNQTSMYLCASRLFASREGPTNEQFFGPGTRLTVL.

This clone came up a few times. The chain joins TRBV10-3 to TRBJ1-6; possibly TRBD1 for D (5 bases). Germline values: CDR1 ENHRY, CDR2 SYGVKD. The CDR3 has 15 amino acids. The V end lost 4 bases, the J end lost 5 bases, and 12 bases lay between the germline ends. This CDR3 reads CAISVVGRDNSPLHF. DNA for the CDR3: TGTGCCATCAGTGTGGTAGGCAGGGATAATTCACCCCTCCACTTT.

This chain connects TRBV5-1 to TRBJ2-5, with D possibly TRBD2 on 6 matching bases. Trimming left V 0 bases short and J 5 bases short, with 11 bases between. The germline V gene has CDR1 SGHRS and CDR2 YFSETQ. This CDR3 has 14 amino acids. CDR3 residues: CASSLGGRSETQYF. CDR3 coding DNA: TGCGCCAGCAGCTTGGGTGGGAGGAGTGAGACCCAGTACTTC.

This clone was seen a few times. Written as DNA, the CDR3 is TGTGCCAGCTCACCACCGGGGACAGCGAAAATACAAGCTTTCTTT. It translates to CASSPPGTAKIQAFF. The gene calls are TRBV18 and TRBJ1-1; TRBD1 agrees at 7 bases. Looked up from germline, CDR1 is KGHSH and CDR2 is LQKENI. Germline trimming cut 0 bases from V and 9 bases from J; bases unmatched to any gene: 10. The CDR3 length is 15 residues.

Only a few counts were recorded for this clone. The chain joins TRBV11-1 to TRBJ2-5; the D is unclear. Per the germline V gene, CDR1 is SGHAT and CDR2 is FQDESV (reference sequence). Trimming took off 2 bases at V and 2 bases at J, with 12 bases between the two ends. This CDR3 has 15 amino acids. The CDR3: CASSLRIAEQETQYF. The CDR3 DNA reads as TGTGCCAGCAGCTTAAGGATAGCAGAACAAGAGACCCAGTACTTC.

This clone turned up a few times. This chain links TRBV19 with TRBJ1-5; D call uncertain. Trimming cost V 5 bases and J 6 bases, with 11 bases left between them. Germline values: CDR1 LNHDA, CDR2 SQIVND (reference sequence). This CDR3 region has 13 residues. The CDR3 protein is CASSPRDTQPQHF. The DNA of the CDR3 is TGTGCCAGTAGTCCCCGAGACACTCAGCCCCAGCATTTT.

This chain uses TRBV11-2 with TRBJ2-5; 10 nucleotides match TRBD2. The V and J ends lost 7 bases and 6 bases, in that order; junction bases with no gene match: 11. Germline V gene sequence: CDR1 SGHAT, CDR2 FQNNGV. The CDR3 length is 15 residues. The CDR3 sequence is CASTIAGGGGKTQYF. The CDR3 DNA is TGTGCCAGCACTATAGCGGGGGGTGGGGGAAAGACCCAGTACTTC.

This rearrangement joins TRBV29-1 to TRBJ1-2; TRBD1 is a possible D gene (6 bases). The germline V and J ends were trimmed by 6 bases and 4 bases, with 24 bases remaining between them. Per the germline V gene, CDR1 is SQVTM and CDR2 is ANQGSEA. The CDR3 length is 16 residues. The CDR3 is CSVTRLGQNFSYGYTF. The CDR3 nucleotides read TGCAGCGTCACACGCTTAGGACAGAACTTTTCCTATGGCTACACCTTC.

The genes are TRBV9 and TRBJ2-7; TRBD2 is a possible D gene (5 bases). V lost 2 bases, J lost 7 bases, and 10 bases lay in between. From germline, CDR1 is SGDLS and CDR2 YYNGEE. This CDR3 is 12 amino acids long. CDR3: CASSVWRGEQYF. CDR3 DNA: TGTGCCAGCAGCGTGTGGAGAGGGGAGCAGTACTTC.

The chain links TRBV19 to TRBJ1-6; TRBD1 matches at 9 bases. The V segment lost 6 bases and the J segment 7 bases; nucleotides outside the gene matches: 4. CDR1 LNHDA and CDR2 SQIVND come from the germline V gene (reference sequence). There are 14 residues in the CDR3. The CDR3 sequence is CASRNRGRNSPLHF. CDR3 nucleotide sequence: TGTGCCAGTAGAAACAGGGGGCGAAATTCACCCCTCCACTTT.

J is TRBJ2-1 and V is TRBV7-2; a weak D match, TRBD1 (10 bases). Deletions cut 6 bases from V and 4 bases from J, with 19 bases between. This CDR3 has 16 residues. The V gene's germline CDR1 is SGHTA and CDR2 FQGNSA. The CDR3 DNA sequence: TGTGCCAGCAGGCGGGGGGGACAGGGGTTTTACAATGAGCAGTTCTTC. The encoded protein is CASRRGGQGFYNEQFF.

The J gene is TRBJ2-1, the V gene TRBV7-9, with no clear D. CDR1 and CDR2 (germline): SEHNR, FQNEAQ (reference sequence). CDR3 length: 11 amino acids. The V end was cut by 1 base, the J end by 10 bases, with 5 bases between. CDR3 loop: CASSLGREQFF. CDR3 DNA: TGTGCCAGCAGCTTAGGGCGGGAGCAGTTCTTC.

The rearrangement links TRBV5-4 to TRBJ1-1, with TRBD1 as a possible D gene (5 bases). The length of the CDR3 is 15 residues. The V and J ends lost 4 bases and 0 bases respectively, with 13 bases between them. Germline loops: CDR1 SGHNT, CDR2 YYREEE (reference sequence). Here the CDR3 reads CASSLMTALNTEAFF. The CDR3 nucleotides read TGTGCCAGCAGCCTGATGACAGCCCTGAACACTGAAGCTTTCTTT.

The chain couples TRBV7-7 to TRBJ2-7; D possibly corresponds to TRBD1 (6 bases). V was clipped by 4 bases and J by 4 bases, with 11 bases between them. The CDR3 is 13 residues long. Germline-derived CDR1 and CDR2 are SSHAT and FNYEAQ (reference sequence). The CDR3 region has the DNA TGTGCCAGCAGCTATGAAAGGGGGTACGAGCAGTACTTC. It encodes CASSYERGYEQYF.

This clone has a handful of counts. This sequence joins TRBV29-1 and TRBJ2-1, with D perhaps TRBD2 (6 bases). Deletions cut 4 bases from V and 6 bases from J, with 19 bases between. CDR1 and CDR2 (germline): SQVTM, ANQGSEA. This CDR3 comprises 15 residues. For the CDR3, the DNA is TGCAGCGTTGTCCTTTGGGCGGGACCCCTCAATGAGCAGTTCTTC. This encodes CSVVLWAGPLNEQFF.